A selection of T cell receptor beta chains follows, all from one sample in a study of T cells in Graves' hyperthyroidism and ophthalmopathy. TCRdb re-called the multiplex PCR reads with MiXCR, one entry per CDR3 protein. This sample carries some 550,000 distinct CDR3 sequences, under 25% of them seen once, and the ten largest clones take approximately 26%. Sequencing used blood. These receptors came from a man aged 18 to 29 with Graves' hyperthyroidism. Each CDR3 is given with its conserved first and last residue. Each record gives: V gene, J gene, CDR3 protein.

v_gene: TRBV20-1; j_gene: TRBJ1-2; CDR3aa: CSAPLTEIYYGYTF
v_gene: TRBV19; j_gene: TRBJ1-2; CDR3aa: CASGDIEQGANYGYTF
v_gene: TRBV6-5; j_gene: TRBJ2-2; CDR3aa: CASSYSEGVGELFF
v_gene: TRBV7-8; j_gene: TRBJ2-7; CDR3aa: CASSGRTSGGTYEQYF
v_gene: TRBV20-1; j_gene: TRBJ2-5; CDR3aa: CSASVAGGRETQYF
v_gene: TRBV12-3/TRBV12-4; j_gene: TRBJ1-2; CDR3aa: CASGTGEGYGYTF
v_gene: TRBV27; j_gene: TRBJ1-6; CDR3aa: CASSSESVTGFSPLHF
v_gene: TRBV20-1; j_gene: TRBJ1-2; CDR3aa: CSARDRGGYTF
v_gene: TRBV5-1; j_gene: TRBJ1-5; CDR3aa: CASSLAQAEDQPQHF
v_gene: TRBV6-1; j_gene: TRBJ1-3; CDR3aa: CASSEAWGYGNTIYF
v_gene: TRBV6-1; j_gene: TRBJ1-5; CDR3aa: CASMAPLGVGNQPQHF
v_gene: TRBV11-2; j_gene: TRBJ1-2; CDR3aa: CASSPREGAVYGYTF
v_gene: TRBV6-1; j_gene: TRBJ2-7; CDR3aa: CASSEARGAYEQYF
v_gene: TRBV7-3; j_gene: TRBJ2-5; CDR3aa: CASSSGQGAGGTQYF
v_gene: TRBV12-3/TRBV12-4; j_gene: TRBJ1-2; CDR3aa: CASVNRGHYGYTF
v_gene: TRBV12-3/TRBV12-4; j_gene: TRBJ2-7; CDR3aa: CASSLGGRLNSYEQYF
v_gene: TRBV15; j_gene: TRBJ1-5; CDR3aa: CATSSSGTDNQPQHF
v_gene: TRBV27; j_gene: TRBJ2-7; CDR3aa: CASSRSPGSSYEQYF
v_gene: TRBV19; j_gene: TRBJ1-5; CDR3aa: CASSIPQGQFNQPQHF
v_gene: TRBV13; j_gene: TRBJ1-1; CDR3aa: CASSSIRGTEAFF
v_gene: TRBV11-2; j_gene: TRBJ2-2; CDR3aa: CASSRGFAAGELFF
v_gene: TRBV24-1; j_gene: TRBJ2-2; CDR3aa: CASSLQGRAGELFF
v_gene: TRBV7-2; j_gene: TRBJ1-5; CDR3aa: CASSLTGINQPQHF
v_gene: TRBV6-1; j_gene: TRBJ2-5; CDR3aa: CASRTSGGAEVETQYF
v_gene: TRBV30; j_gene: TRBJ2-6; CDR3aa: CAWRLSGANVLTF
v_gene: TRBV6-2/TRBV6-3; j_gene: TRBJ2-7; CDR3aa: CASTWRGADYEQYF
v_gene: TRBV2; j_gene: TRBJ1-5; CDR3aa: CASSGTGRNQPQHF
v_gene: TRBV12-5; j_gene: TRBJ2-7; CDR3aa: CASALPGGRGHEQYF
v_gene: TRBV27; j_gene: TRBJ1-2; CDR3aa: CASSPDRGQLIFGYTF
v_gene: TRBV6-5; j_gene: TRBJ1-4; CDR3aa: CASSLGHVVGEKLFF
v_gene: TRBV10-3; j_gene: TRBJ1-2; CDR3aa: CAISENGFGSYGYTF
v_gene: TRBV20-1; j_gene: TRBJ1-2; CDR3aa: CSATLDSPSNYGYTF
v_gene: TRBV2; j_gene: TRBJ2-5; CDR3aa: CASSDSGPTYQETQYF
v_gene: TRBV7-8; j_gene: TRBJ2-5; CDR3aa: CASSFGLAGGQETQYF
v_gene: TRBV13; j_gene: TRBJ2-7; CDR3aa: CASSLGNRGYEQYF
v_gene: TRBV30; j_gene: TRBJ2-7; CDR3aa: CAWSVSGGSYEQYF
v_gene: TRBV5-5; j_gene: TRBJ1-5; CDR3aa: CASSLRQGEYQPQHF
v_gene: TRBV6-1; j_gene: TRBJ2-7; CDR3aa: CASSKTGQGREQYF
v_gene: TRBV4-2; j_gene: TRBJ1-1; CDR3aa: CASSQFLGALEAFF
v_gene: TRBV7-2; j_gene: TRBJ1-2; CDR3aa: CASSSRTGHYGYTF
v_gene: TRBV10-3; j_gene: TRBJ2-5; CDR3aa: CAISESRIGQETQYF
v_gene: TRBV27; j_gene: TRBJ2-5; CDR3aa: CASSPRFGGKETQYF
v_gene: TRBV28; j_gene: TRBJ2-5; CDR3aa: CASSFHRGVETQYF
v_gene: TRBV28; j_gene: TRBJ1-1; CDR3aa: CASTSPTGPSEAFF
v_gene: TRBV2; j_gene: TRBJ2-7; CDR3aa: CASSKGALSYEQYF
v_gene: TRBV6-1; j_gene: TRBJ2-2; CDR3aa: CASRIWGGDTGKLFF
v_gene: TRBV9; j_gene: TRBJ1-1; CDR3aa: CASSPQPGGYTEAFF
v_gene: TRBV29-1; j_gene: TRBJ2-7; CDR3aa: CSASTLAGALYEQYF
v_gene: TRBV27; j_gene: TRBJ2-7; CDR3aa: CASSAFTGYEQYF
v_gene: TRBV30; j_gene: TRBJ2-5; CDR3aa: CAWGNGLLSGETQYF
v_gene: TRBV6-2/TRBV6-3; j_gene: TRBJ2-7; CDR3aa: CASSLRTGKKIGYEQYF